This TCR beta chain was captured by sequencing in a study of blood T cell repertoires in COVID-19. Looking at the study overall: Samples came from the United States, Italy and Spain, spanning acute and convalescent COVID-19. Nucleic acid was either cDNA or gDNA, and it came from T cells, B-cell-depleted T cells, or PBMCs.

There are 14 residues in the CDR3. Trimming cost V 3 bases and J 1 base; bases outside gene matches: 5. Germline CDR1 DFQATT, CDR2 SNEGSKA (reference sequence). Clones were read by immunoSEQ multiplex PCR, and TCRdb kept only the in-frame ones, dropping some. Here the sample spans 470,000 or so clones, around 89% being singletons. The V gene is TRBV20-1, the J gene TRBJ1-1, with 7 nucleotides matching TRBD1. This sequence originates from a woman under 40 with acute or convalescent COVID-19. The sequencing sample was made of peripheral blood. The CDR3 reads CSASSGGKNTEAFF. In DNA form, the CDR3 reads TGCAGTGCTAGTTCAGGGGGGAAGAACACTGAAGCTTTCTTT.